Listed here is a single TCR beta chain. The antigen remains unidentified. Germline V gene sequence: CDR1 MNHEY, CDR2 SVGAGI. The V end was cut by 0 bases, the J end by 1 base, with 7 bases between. The CDR3 has 14 amino acids. This specimen belongs to a study of radiotherapy plus CTLA-4 blockade in lung cancer. Study-wide context: Objective responses occurred in roughly 20% of patients; around 30% had disease control. Study results and caveats: Early clone dynamics of blood T cells, plus interferon-beta, reportedly predicted response best.

Measured with immunoSEQ multiplex PCR; TCRdb has only the in-frame clones, and not every one. Among 70,000 to 90,000 clones, over 65% were seen once, and the ten largest hold less than 7.5%. The clonotype was recovered from a human donor with non-small cell lung cancer who had a complete response to radiotherapy plus ipilimumab. V usage is TRBV6-5 and J usage is TRBJ2-7; the D is unclear. Sequencing was performed on peripheral blood, taken from a patient treated with radiotherapy plus ipilimumab. CDR3 amino acids: CASSYSQVSYEQYF. The CDR3 DNA reads as TGTGCCAGCAGTTACTCCCAGGTGTCCTACGAGCAGTACTTC.